The text below deals with one T cell receptor beta chain. The antigen is not known. The data originate from a study of T cells in Graves' hyperthyroidism and ophthalmopathy. The wider study: Blood from the periphery was taken at initial diagnosis, before any treatment.

Trimming stripped 1 base from V and 2 bases from J, with 14 bases between. Germline loops: CDR1 LGHNA, CDR2 YSLEER. The CDR3 is made up of 16 amino acids. From RNA transcripts, TCR beta CDR3 regions were amplified. The HTBI primer set was used in a first-round RT-PCR of the TCR CDR3. In TCRdb, the multiplex PCR reads were re-called with MiXCR into one record per CDR3 protein. The sample lists approximately 600,000 distinct CDR3 sequences; around 21% were seen once. The study's findings and limits: Progression to ophthalmopathy was predicted a median of approximately 6.4 months early.

The sequenced sample was blood. The clonotype originates from a man aged 30-40 years with Graves' ophthalmopathy. The rearrangement joins TRBV4-3 to TRBJ2-5, with D maybe TRBD2 (6 bases). DNA for the CDR3: TGCGCCAGCAGCCAAGGTCTAGGTGGGGGGCAAGAGACCCAGTACTTC. Its translation is CASSQGLGGGQETQYF.